What follows are 12 T cell receptor beta chains derived from one specimen sequenced in a study of Graves' ophthalmopathy and Graves' hyperthyroidism. Amplification targeted the TCR beta CDR3 regions, with RNA transcripts as the source material. RT-PCR with HTBI primers came first, then second-round multiplex PCR. A single record per CDR3 protein comes from TCRdb applying MiXCR to the multiplex PCR reads. The sample holds more than 1,000,000 distinct CDR3 sequences, roughly 35% seen once. Sequences were obtained from peripheral blood or thyroid tissue (not recorded which). Receptors originate from an adult man with Graves' hyperthyroidism.

There are many counts of this clonotype. The V call is TRBV29-1, the J call TRBJ2-2; no clear D. V shed 4 bases and J shed 7 bases, with 10 bases lying between them. This CDR3 contains 12 residues. Germline assignment: CDR1 SQVTM and CDR2 ANQGSEA. CDR3 sequence: CSVGLQLGELFF. Written as DNA, the CDR3 is TGCAGCGTTGGCCTCCAACTCGGGGAGCTGTTTTTT.

The chain links TRBV7-9 to TRBJ1-2, with TRBD1 matching over 7 bases. Trimming at V came to 6 bases and at J to 8 bases, leaving 12 bases not matched to a gene. This CDR3 region has 14 residues. Looked up from germline, CDR1 is SEHNR and CDR2 is FQNEAQ (reference sequence). Here the CDR3 DNA reads TGTGCCAGCAGTTACGCGACAGGGAGAGGAGGCTACACCTTC. Residues: CASSYATGRGGYTF. The variable domain in full, with the rest retrieved from reference TRBV7-9 and TRBJ1-2, is DTGVSQNPRHKITKRGQNVTFRCDPISEHNRLYWYRQTLGQGPEFLTYFQNEAQLEKSRLLSDRFSAERPKGSFSTLEIQRTEQGDSAMYLCASSYATGRGGYTFGSGTRLTVV.

This clonotype was seen only a few times. CDR3: CASSNRVSGTEAFF. In nucleotides, the CDR3 is TGTGCCAGCAGTAACAGGGTCTCTGGCACTGAAGCTTTCTTT. The rearrangement joins TRBV12-3 or TRBV12-4 to TRBJ1-1; weak D call: TRBD1 (6 bases). The CDR3 length is 14 residues. The V gene lost 5 bases and the J gene lost 4 bases, with 14 bases spanning the gap.

The chain uses TRBV4-1 and TRBJ1-5; TRBD1 matches at 8 bases. Germline V gene data show CDR1 as MGHRA and CDR2 as YSYEKL. The CDR3 runs 15 residues. V shed 1 base and J 7 bases; nucleotides not matched to a gene: 6. CDR3 sequence: CASSQVHSGGQPQHF. The CDR3 DNA sequence: TGCGCCAGCAGCCAAGTTCACTCAGGGGGCCAGCCCCAGCATTTT.

On this clonotype: Given a much more abundant clone one base away, this may be a read error. The chain joins TRBV7-2 to TRBJ1-5; D is undetermined. The germline V gene encodes CDR1 SGHTA and CDR2 FQGNSA. V lost 1 base to trimming and J lost 5 bases, with 9 bases between them. CDR3 length equals 14 residues. CDR3 residues: CASSLVLGHQPQHF. In DNA, the CDR3 is TGTGCCAGCAGCTTAGTGTTAGGGCATCAGCCCCAGCATTTT.

Of note for this clonotype: A much more abundant neighbour one base away suggests this may be a read error. The gene calls are TRBV20-1 and TRBJ1-2; maybe TRBD1 (5 bases). The CDR3 totals 12 residues. The germline CDR1 and CDR2 sequences are DFQATT and SNEGSKA (reference sequence). Trimming cost V 3 bases and J 8 bases, with 13 bases left between them. The DNA for the CDR3 is TGCAGTGCTAGGTCGAGAGGGGTCGGCTACACCTTC. Protein: CSARSRGVGYTF.

This clonotype was picked up a small number of times. The chain carries TRBV25-1 and TRBJ1-6; D might be TRBD1 (6 bases). Trimming stripped 7 bases from V and 9 bases from J, with 16 bases between. CDR3 length: 14 residues. Germline CDR1 reads MGHDK; CDR2 reads SYGVNS. CDR3 loop: CASKQTGGRSPLHF. CDR3 nucleotide sequence: TGTGCCAGCAAACAGACAGGTGGTCGTTCACCCCTCCACTTT.

This clonotype has only a few counts. The V call is TRBV29-1, the J call TRBJ1-1; 7 nucleotides match TRBD1. Looked up from germline, CDR1 is SQVTM and CDR2 is ANQGSEA. This CDR3 has 13 residues. With 5 bases clipped from V and 2 bases from J, the junction kept 5 bases outside the gene matches. CDR3 amino acids: CSVTQGTNTEAFF. CDR3 DNA: TGCAGCGTTACACAGGGGACAAACACTGAAGCTTTCTTT.

To note about this clonotype: This sequence may be a read error, since a much larger clone differs from it by one base. V gene TRBV2 combines with J gene TRBJ2-5; TRBD2 matches 12 bases. Germline loops: CDR1 SNHLY, CDR2 FYNNEI. CDR3 length: 15 amino acids. The CDR3 here is CAGSELAGGWETQYF. CDR3 sequence (DNA): TGTGCCGGCAGTGAACTAGCGGGAGGTTGGGAGACCCAGTACTTC.

The CDR3 DNA reads as TGTGCCACCAGTGACCCCGGGCCAGGGGCCTACGAGCAGTACTTC. It codes for CATSDPGPGAYEQYF. The chain combines TRBV24-1 with TRBJ2-7; D might be TRBD1 (6 bases). Looked up from germline, CDR1 is KGHDR and CDR2 is SFDVKD. V was shortened by 4 bases and J by 2 bases, with 14 bases between the two germline ends. The CDR3 is 15 amino acids.

The rearrangement joins TRBV14 to TRBJ1-2; 9 positions match TRBD1. The CDR3 is 16 residues long. V lost 0 bases to trimming and J lost 5 bases; unmatched junction nucleotides: 7. Germline assignment: CDR1 SGHDN and CDR2 FVKESK. The CDR3 DNA reads as TGTGCCAGCAGCCAAGATTGGGACAGGGCACAGTATGGCTACACCTTC. As protein: CASSQDWDRAQYGYTF.

The rearrangement uses TRBV29-1 and TRBJ2-3, with D tentatively TRBD1 (6 bases). The CDR3 contains 14 residues. V gave up 4 bases and J gave up 2 bases, with 13 bases separating them. Germline V gene lookup returns CDR1 SQVTM and CDR2 ANQGSEA. CDR3 amino acids: CSVGPGGPTDTQYF. The DNA for the CDR3 is TGCAGCGTTGGCCCTGGGGGCCCCACAGATACGCAGTATTTT.